This TCR beta chain derives from a study of vaccination effects on CD4 cells after COVID-19. Study-level points and caveats: Healthy vaccine recipients' vaccine-induced clones were almost all SARS-CoV-2 mono-reactive. Infection- and vaccine-induced clones contracted markedly late after vaccination. There were few convalescent patients in the study and no early post-infection timepoints.

The method was immunoSEQ multiplex PCR; TCRdb's version includes in-frame clones alone and lacks a portion of them. Among some 22,000 clones listed, roughly two thirds were seen once. This clone has a single count. Its antigen is not identified. V was pared by 3 bases and J by 11 bases, with 12 bases between. Germline V gene sequence: CDR1 SGHNT, CDR2 YYREEE (reference sequence). CDR3 size: 12 residues. Antigen-specific CD4+ T cells were expanded with viral peptide pools in the ViraFEST assay before sequencing. The culture ran for approximately 10 days, and then CD4+ T cells were isolated. People in the vaccine group had not been infected with SARS-CoV-2 before, and their nucleocapsid antibodies were negative. Cultivation was performed at two million PBMC per well with around 9.3 IU/ml IL-2 and approximately 9.2 ug/ml peptides added.

The sample was CD4+ T cells from PBMCs cultured with SARS-CoV-2 spike peptides, taken before COVID-19 vaccination. The chain employs TRBV5-4 and TRBJ2-1; D is uncertain. This sequence was found in a human donor who received a COVID-19 vaccine. CDR3 loop: CASSWMTSKQFF. CDR3 coding DNA: TGTGCCAGCAGCTGGATGACTTCTAAGCAGTTCTTC.